These 25 T cell receptor beta chains came from one sample sequenced in a study of Graves' ophthalmopathy and Graves' hyperthyroidism. Amplified TCR beta CDR3 regions were obtained using RNA transcripts as template. HTBI primers were used in a first-round RT-PCR, which preceded a second-round multiplex PCR. From the multiplex PCR reads, TCRdb called clonotypes with MiXCR, one entry per CDR3 protein. The sample contains 650,000 to 900,000 distinct CDR3 sequences, roughly two fifths of which appear only once. Sequencing was done on a sample of peripheral blood. These TCRs come from an adult man with Graves' ophthalmopathy.

In its sample, this clonotype was seen a few times. This chain uses TRBV7-9 with TRBJ1-2, with D perhaps matching TRBD1 (5 bases). V was clipped by 6 bases and J by 9 bases, with 32 bases between them. CDR1 is SEHNR, CDR2 FQNEAQ, per germline (reference sequence). The CDR3 totals 18 residues. The CDR3 nucleotides are TGTGCCAGCAGTGATACCCCCGGGACCGCGGTCGGAACTGCACGCTACACCTTC. Translating it yields CASSDTPGTAVGTARYTF.

The chain is built from TRBV20-1 and TRBJ2-7; the match to TRBD2 covers 12 bases. CDR3 length equals 15 residues. Germline V gene lookup returns CDR1 DFQATT and CDR2 SNEGSKA (reference sequence). V trimming: 3 bases; J trimming: 7 bases; junction bases outside the gene matches: 10. CDR3 in amino acids: CSASALAGGRNEQYF. The CDR3 DNA follows: TGCAGTGCTAGTGCCCTAGCGGGAGGGCGGAATGAGCAGTACTTC.

The genes are TRBV7-9 and TRBJ2-7; possibly TRBD1 or TRBD2 for D (6 bases each). The CDR3 spans 16 residues. Germline CDR1 and CDR2: SEHNR and FQNEAQ (reference sequence). The germline V and J ends were trimmed by 5 bases and 0 bases, with 17 bases remaining between them. In nucleotides, the CDR3 is TGTGCCAGCAGCCCAGGCGGGACAATTCCCTCCTACGAGCAGTACTTC. This translates into CASSPGGTIPSYEQYF.

The table lists this clonotype with a few counts. The CDR3 loop is CASQMTGFWTGELFF. The DNA of the CDR3 is TGTGCCAGTCAGATGACAGGGTTCTGGACCGGGGAGCTGTTTTTT. This sequence joins TRBV19 and TRBJ2-2; 7 nucleotides align to TRBD1. Germline loops: CDR1 LNHDA, CDR2 SQIVND (reference sequence). Trimming at V came to 8 bases and at J to 5 bases, leaving 11 bases not matched to a gene. The length of the CDR3 is 15 residues.

This clonotype has only a few counts. This chain joins TRBV5-5 and TRBJ1-1; TRBD1 matches 9 bases. The CDR3 sequence is 16 residues long. Germline V gene lookup returns CDR1 SGHKS and CDR2 YYEKEE (reference sequence). Germline trimming cut 5 bases from V and 3 bases from J; bases unmatched to any gene: 11. The CDR3 region is CASRPWDRVLDTEAFF. The DNA for the CDR3 is TGTGCCAGCAGGCCTTGGGACAGGGTTTTGGACACTGAAGCTTTCTTT.

The chain couples TRBV7-9 to TRBJ2-2, with D possibly being TRBD2 (6 bases). Per germline, CDR1 SEHNR and CDR2 FQNEAQ (reference sequence). Trimming pared 5 bases from V and 5 bases from J, leaving 21 bases between. The CDR3 is 17 residues long. CDR3 sequence: CASSAVGRGSRTGELFF. As DNA, the CDR3 is TGTGCCAGCAGCGCCGTAGGGCGGGGCAGTAGAACCGGGGAGCTGTTTTTT. The whole variable domain, remainder taken from reference TRBV7-9 and TRBJ2-2, is DTGVSQNPRHKITKRGQNVTFRCDPISEHNRLYWYRQTLGQGPEFLTYFQNEAQLEKSRLLSDRFSAERPKGSFSTLEIQRTEQGDSAMYLCASSAVGRGSRTGELFFGEGSRLTVL.

On this clonotype: The CDR3 end shows no conserved phenylalanine or tryptophan, and so a read error is likely. The DNA is left out, because the CDR3 cannot be placed on it with certainty; the CDR3 is given as TCRdb lists it. This chain connects TRBV25-1 to TRBJ1-3; the D call of TRBD1 is as the table states it, not checked on the DNA. Germline CDR1 MGHDK, CDR2 SYGVNS. The CDR3 sequence runs 8 residues, both termini included. The chain's CDR3 is CASSDWDR.

This clonotype appeared a few times. The V and J genes are TRBV7-9 and TRBJ2-6, with TRBD1 as a possible D gene (6 bases). CDR3 length equals 17 residues. Trimming left V 3 bases short and J 0 bases short, with 12 bases between. Germline V CDR1 and CDR2: SEHNR, FQNEAQ (reference sequence). The DNA for the CDR3 is TGTGCCAGCAGCTTCCCAGGACAGCACTCTGGGGCCAACGTCCTGACTTTC. Translating gives CASSFPGQHSGANVLTF. The entire variable domain, with the rest obtained from reference TRBV7-9 and TRBJ2-6, is as follows: DTGVSQNPRHKITKRGQNVTFRCDPISEHNRLYWYRQTLGQGPEFLTYFQNEAQLEKSRLLSDRFSAERPKGSFSTLEIQRTEQGDSAMYLCASSFPGQHSGANVLTFGAGSRLTVL.

This rearrangement joins TRBV12-3 or TRBV12-4 to TRBJ1-1; possibly TRBD1 for D (6 bases). CDR3 length equals 13 residues. The V end lost 6 bases, the J end lost 5 bases, and 13 bases lay between the germline ends. CDR3 in amino acids: CASSPDSMTEAFF. The CDR3 DNA reads as TGTGCCAGCAGCCCGGACAGTATGACTGAAGCTTTCTTT.

V usage is TRBV5-1 and J usage is TRBJ1-5; D not certain. Germline CDR1 and CDR2: SGHRS and YFSETQ. The CDR3 consists of 15 residues. Trimming took 4 bases from V and 0 from J, leaving 11 bases between them. The CDR3 reads CASSPNHRSNQPQHF. The CDR3, as DNA: TGCGCCAGCAGCCCCAACCACCGTAGCAATCAGCCCCAGCATTTT.

This clonotype was seen more than once but under ten times. The chain couples TRBV20-1 to TRBJ2-7, with a tentative D call TRBD1 (6 bases). The CDR3 consists of 12 residues. Germline V gives CDR1 DFQATT, CDR2 SNEGSKA (reference sequence). Trimming shortened V by 3 bases and J by 3 bases, and 9 bases separated the two germline ends. The CDR3 DNA sequence: TGCAGTGCTAGCGAGGGGGTCTACGAGCAGTACTTC. Encoded protein: CSASEGVYEQYF.

This clonotype appeared a single time. J is TRBJ1-3 and V is TRBV25-1, with a tentative D call TRBD1 (6 bases). Germline loops: CDR1 MGHDK, CDR2 SYGVNS. CDR3 size: 14 residues. The DNA of the CDR3 is TGTGCTAGCGTAGGGGGGATTTTCGGAAACACCATATATTTT. Its translation: CASVGGIFGNTIYF.

A word on this clonotype: This sequence may be a read error, since a much larger clone differs from it by one base. The rearrangement uses TRBV9 and TRBJ2-2, with a possible D match to TRBD1 (5 bases). Germline-derived CDR1 and CDR2 are SGDLS and YYNGEE. The CDR3 is 15 amino acids. Trimming shortened V by 1 base and J by 4 bases, and 11 bases separated the two germline ends. Here the CDR3 DNA reads TGTGCCAGCAGCGTAAGGGGAACGACCACCGGGGAGCTGTTTTTT. Protein sequence: CASSVRGTTTGELFF.

This clonotype has only a few counts. The chain couples TRBV7-2 to TRBJ1-1, with D possibly being TRBD1 (5 bases). The V gene lost 1 base and the J gene lost 4 bases, with 10 bases spanning the gap. The CDR3 covers 14 residues. CDR1 is SGHTA and CDR2 is FQGNSA in the germline V gene. The CDR3 DNA sequence: TGTGCCAGCAGCTTAGGGGGGTACGTCACTGAAGCTTTCTTT. It codes for CASSLGGYVTEAFF.

This clonotype has just a few counts. V is TRBV20-1 and J is TRBJ1-1, with a weak D call TRBD1 (6 bases). Per germline, CDR1 DFQATT and CDR2 SNEGSKA (reference sequence). Trimming shortened V by 5 bases and J by 2 bases, and 12 bases separated the two germline ends. The CDR3 runs 13 residues. The CDR3 nucleotides read TGCAGTGCTGGAAGGACAGTCAACACTGAAGCTTTCTTT. It translates to CSAGRTVNTEAFF.

Comment on this clonotype: This clone may be a read error of a much larger clone one base away. V usage is TRBV29-1 and J usage is TRBJ2-5; D gene ambiguous. Germline V gene lookup returns CDR1 SQVTM and CDR2 ANQGSEA. V was clipped by 7 bases and J by 4 bases, with 16 bases between them. The CDR3 sequence is 13 residues long. The CDR3 here is CSAAHVTRETQYF. The CDR3 nucleotides read TGCAGCGCCGCACATGTGACCCGAGAGACCCAGTACTTC.

This clonotype was observed a few times. The rearrangement joins TRBV29-1 to TRBJ2-7; 9 positions agree with TRBD1. The CDR3 covers 15 residues. Trimming took 3 bases from V and 7 from J; bases not matched to a gene: 13. CDR1 SQVTM and CDR2 ANQGSEA come from the germline V gene. Here the CDR3 DNA reads TGCAGCGTTGAGGGGGGACAGGGCGTGGCGAGTGAGCAGTACTTC. Its translation: CSVEGGQGVASEQYF.

Concerning this clonotype: One end of the junction varies from germline; a read error may be responsible. The rearrangement joins TRBV2 to TRBJ2-7; 11 bases agree with TRBD1. CDR3 size: 14 residues. The germline V gene encodes CDR1 SNHLY and CDR2 FYNNEI. The DNA of the CDR3 is TGCGCCAGCAGCAACGGACAGGGGGCGGTCGAGCAGTACTTC. It is translated as CASSNGQGAVEQYF.

To note about this clonotype: One end of the junction varies from germline; a read error may be responsible. The chain employs TRBV25-1 and TRBJ1-4; D is possibly TRBD1 (5 bases). The germline V gene has CDR1 MGHDK and CDR2 SYGVNS. The CDR3 covers 16 residues. The CDR3 sequence is CASSAPVIGGDEKLFF. The CDR3 DNA follows: TGCGCCAGCAGTGCTCCGGTGATTGGGGGGGATGAAAAACTGTTTTTT.

Concerning this clonotype: A junction end diverges from the germline sequence, so it may reflect a read error. The V call is TRBV29-1, the J call TRBJ2-7; D is perhaps TRBD2 (6 bases). Germline V CDR1 and CDR2: SQVTM, ANQGSEA. This CDR3 has 11 amino acids. CDR3 nucleotides: TGCAGCGTTAAAGGAGGGGTCGGCCACCGCTTC. Translating it yields CSVKGGVGHRF.

This clonotype was seen more than once but under ten times. Mismatch with germline at one junction end may stem from a read error. The chain links TRBV10-2 to TRBJ2-7; D possibly corresponds to TRBD2 (5 bases). The CDR3 length is 14 residues. The V gene's germline CDR1 is WSHSY and CDR2 SAAADI. The CDR3 is CASSSLGEPYEQYF. In DNA, the CDR3 is TGTGCCAGCAGTTCCCTTGGGGAGCCCTACGAGCAGTACTTC.

As for this clonotype: The final CDR3 position lacks the conserved phenylalanine or tryptophan, pointing to a likely read error. This chain joins TRBV10-2 and TRBJ1-5, with D perhaps matching TRBD1 (5 bases). Trimming pared 3 bases from V and 11 bases from J, leaving 14 bases between. The CDR3 totals 13 residues. The germline V gene encodes CDR1 WSHSY and CDR2 SAAADI. CDR3: CASSEKGGGSQHV. The CDR3, as DNA: TGCGCCAGCAGTGAAAAGGGTGGGGGGTCCCAGCATGTT.

Many counts were recorded for this clonotype. A read error may account for a junction end that differs from germline. The J gene is TRBJ1-4, the V gene TRBV25-1; no clear D gene. Germline V gene sequence: CDR1 MGHDK, CDR2 SYGVNS. The CDR3 has 16 amino acids. This chain's CDR3 is CVSSERGGRANEKLFF. DNA for the CDR3: TGTGTCAGCAGTGAACGGGGAGGACGGGCTAATGAAAAACTGTTTTTT.

This clonotype was counted a few times. This chain uses TRBV12-3 or TRBV12-4 with TRBJ1-5; possibly TRBD1 for D (5 bases). This CDR3 contains 15 residues. The V end lost 3 bases, the J end lost 0 bases, and 9 bases lay between the germline ends. This chain's CDR3 is CASSLGDSSNQPQHF. The CDR3 DNA reads as TGTGCCAGCAGTTTGGGCGACAGTAGCAATCAGCCCCAGCATTTT.

This clonotype came up many times. The V and J genes are TRBV7-9 and TRBJ2-7; 11 bases match TRBD2. Trimming at V came to 7 bases and at J to 2 bases, leaving 4 bases not matched to a gene. This CDR3 comprises 14 residues. Germline loops: CDR1 SEHNR, CDR2 FQNEAQ (reference sequence). The CDR3 sequence is CASTVAGGTYEQYF. DNA for the CDR3: TGTGCCAGCACTGTAGCGGGAGGGACCTACGAGCAGTACTTC.